The next 13 T cell receptor beta chains were all read from a single sample in a study of T-cell memory formation after mild COVID-19. TCRdb re-derived calls from the 5' RACE reads in MiXCR, one entry per CDR3 protein. The sample lists about 340,000 distinct CDR3 sequences; approximately 12% were seen once. The sample consisted of PBMCs or a T cell subset sorted from them (not recorded which). These receptors were obtained from a man younger than 35 who had mild COVID-19 (a few samples of this study predate the infection). Cell type and time point are not known.

This chain uses TRBV20-1 with TRBJ2-1; 7 bases agree with TRBD1. CDR3 length equals 13 residues. V shed 8 bases, J shed 0 bases, and the junction held 4 bases outside the gene matches. CDR1 is DFQATT, CDR2 SNEGSKA, per germline (reference sequence). DNA of the CDR3: TGCAGTCGTTCAGGGGGCTCCTACAATGAGCAGTTCTTC. Encoded protein: CSRSGGSYNEQFF.

This clonotype has ten or more counts. The chain recombines TRBV3-1 with TRBJ1-5, with a weak D call TRBD1 (5 bases). From germline, CDR1 is LGHDT and CDR2 YNNKEL (reference sequence). The CDR3 consists of 12 residues. Deletions cut 4 bases from V and 6 bases from J, with 7 bases between. The CDR3 coding sequence is TGTGCCAGCAGCCTTCAGGGTCAGCCCCAGCATTTT. Residues: CASSLQGQPQHF. Drawing the rest from reference TRBV3-1 and TRBJ1-5, the complete variable domain is DTAVSQTPKYLVTQMGNDKSIKCEQNLGHDTMYWYKQDSKKFLKIMFSYNNKELIINETVPNRFSPKSPDKAHLNLHINSLELGDSAVYFCASSLQGQPQHFGDGTRLSIL.

The chain has TRBV4-3 and TRBJ2-1; 7 bases align to TRBD2. Trimming at V came to 4 bases and at J to 3 bases, leaving 9 bases not matched to a gene. This CDR3 spans 16 amino acids. Per germline, CDR1 LGHNA and CDR2 YSLEER. This CDR3 reads CASSPTGTNHYNEQFF. CDR3 sequence (DNA): TGCGCCAGCAGCCCAACCGGGACTAATCACTACAATGAGCAGTTCTTC.

CDR3 in DNA: TGTGCCAGCAGTTACAGAACCGGGATTACCACTGAAGCTTTCTTT. This translates into CASSYRTGITTEAFF. V gene TRBV6-2 or TRBV6-3 combines with J gene TRBJ1-1, with D uncertain. The CDR3 is 15 amino acids. V lost 2 bases, J lost 4 bases, and 14 bases lay in between. Germline CDR1 MNHEY, CDR2 SVGEGT.

The J gene is TRBJ2-7, the V gene TRBV5-1, with 7 positions matching TRBD1. The CDR3 totals 17 residues. Germline CDR1 reads SGHRS; CDR2 reads YFSETQ. The junction had 9 bases not matched to a gene; V was cut back by 0 bases and J by 0 bases. This CDR3 reads CASSLAPTGRYSYEQYF. The CDR3 DNA follows: TGCGCCAGCAGCTTGGCTCCGACAGGGCGATACTCCTACGAGCAGTACTTC.

The chain joins TRBV7-6 to TRBJ2-7, with D possibly matching TRBD2 (6 bases). V was clipped by 2 bases and J by 2 bases, with 13 bases between them. Germline V gene data show CDR1 as SGHVS and CDR2 as FNYEAQ. This CDR3 spans 15 amino acids. CDR3 amino acids: CASSLKSGPPYEQYF. The CDR3 DNA is TGTGCCAGCAGCTTAAAAAGCGGGCCTCCCTACGAGCAGTACTTC. Complete variable domain (other parts from reference TRBV7-6 and TRBJ2-7): GAGVSQSPRYKVTKRGQDVALRCDPISGHVSLYWYRQALGQGPEFLTYFNYEAQQDKSGLPNDRFSAERPEGSISTLTIQRTEQRDSAMYRCASSLKSGPPYEQYFGPGTRLTVT.

This clonotype has more than one count but fewer than ten. The chain employs TRBV30 and TRBJ2-3; D is unresolved. The germline CDR1 and CDR2 sequences are GTSNPN and SVGIG (reference sequence). V dropped 4 bases and J dropped 6 bases, with 11 bases sitting between them. The CDR3 runs 12 residues. The CDR3 DNA sequence: TGTGCCTGGAAGTCACCAAGGGATACGCAGTATTTT. Translated: CAWKSPRDTQYF.

The chain joins TRBV7-6 to TRBJ1-3; TRBD1 might be the D (5 bases). The CDR3 length is 16 residues. With 8 bases removed from V and 4 bases from J, the gap between germline ends came to 21 bases. In germline, CDR1 is SGHVS, CDR2 FNYEAQ. The CDR3: CASQPRGGTAGNTIYF. Here the CDR3 DNA reads TGTGCCAGCCAGCCTCGGGGGGGAACGGCGGGAAACACCATATATTTT.

This clonotype appeared a few times. This chain links TRBV12-3 or TRBV12-4 with TRBJ2-7; D remains unclear. CDR3 length: 13 residues. With 4 bases removed from V and 10 bases from J, the gap between germline ends came to 17 bases. CDR3 in DNA: TGTGCCAGCAGTTATGACCCGGCGGCCCCCCAGTACTTC. The encoded protein is CASSYDPAAPQYF.

V and J are TRBV6-2 or TRBV6-3 and TRBJ1-2; D possibly corresponds to TRBD1 (5 bases). Trimming took off 6 bases at V and 2 bases at J, with 10 bases between the two ends. The CDR3 contains 13 residues. Germline CDR1 is MNHEY and CDR2 is SVGEGT. The CDR3 is CASRNPGNYGYTF. The CDR3 DNA follows: TGTGCCAGCAGAAATCCAGGGAACTATGGCTACACCTTC.

J is TRBJ1-2 and V is TRBV12-3 or TRBV12-4, with 7 bases that match TRBD1. J gave up 2 bases and V 3 bases, and 6 bases lay outside the gene matches. This CDR3 is 15 amino acids long. CDR3 loop: CASSFQGGLNYGYTF. The CDR3 region has the DNA TGTGCCAGCAGTTTCCAGGGGGGGCTGAACTATGGCTACACCTTC.

The CDR3 loop is CASGRREGNTEAFF. The DNA of the CDR3 is TGTGCCAGCGGCCGGCGGGAGGGTAACACTGAAGCTTTCTTT. The genes are TRBV7-9 and TRBJ1-1, with D unresolved. Germline V gene sequence: CDR1 SEHNR, CDR2 FQNEAQ (reference sequence). This CDR3 is built from 14 residues. The V and J ends lost 8 bases and 2 bases respectively, with 15 bases between them.

This chain links TRBV7-9 with TRBJ1-1, with 9 positions matching TRBD1. The junction had 0 bases not matched to a gene; V was cut back by 0 bases and J by 7 bases. The CDR3 is made up of 13 amino acids. Germline lookup yields CDR1 SEHNR and CDR2 FQNEAQ (reference sequence). CDR3 region: CASSLAGQGEAFF. The CDR3 nucleotides are TGTGCCAGCAGCTTAGCGGGACAGGGTGAAGCTTTCTTT. Full variable domain (remainder filled in from reference TRBV7-9 and TRBJ1-1): DTGVSQNPRHKITKRGQNVTFRCDPISEHNRLYWYRQTLGQGPEFLTYFQNEAQLEKSRLLSDRFSAERPKGSFSTLEIQRTEQGDSAMYLCASSLAGQGEAFFGQGTRLTVV.